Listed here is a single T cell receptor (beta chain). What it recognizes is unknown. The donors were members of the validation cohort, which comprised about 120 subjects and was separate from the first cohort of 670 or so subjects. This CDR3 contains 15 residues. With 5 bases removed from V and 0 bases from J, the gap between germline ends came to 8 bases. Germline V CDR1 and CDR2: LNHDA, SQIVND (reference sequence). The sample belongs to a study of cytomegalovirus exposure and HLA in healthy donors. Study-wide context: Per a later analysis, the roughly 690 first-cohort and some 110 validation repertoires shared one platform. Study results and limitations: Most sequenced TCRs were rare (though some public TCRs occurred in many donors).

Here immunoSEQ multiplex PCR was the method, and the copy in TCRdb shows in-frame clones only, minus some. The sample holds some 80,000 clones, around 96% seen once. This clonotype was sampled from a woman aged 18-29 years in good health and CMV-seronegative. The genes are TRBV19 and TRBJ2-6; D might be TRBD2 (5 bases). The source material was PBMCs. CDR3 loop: CASSRDSSGANVLTF. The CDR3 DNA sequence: TGTGCCAGTAGTCGGGATAGCTCTGGGGCCAACGTCCTGACTTTC.